A single sample gave rise to the 19 T cell receptor beta chains below, sequenced in a study of OX40 agonist ivuxolimab in advanced cancers. Repertoires were generated with immunoSEQ multiplex PCR, while TCRdb's copy carries only in-frame clones and drops some. This sample has tens of thousands of clones, with around 94% found just once. The sample was CD4+ or CD8+ T cells sorted from blood, taken in a trial of the OX40 agonist ivuxolimab. All receptors derive from an adult with an advanced solid tumor such as melanoma, head and neck, liver or kidney cancer.

The V and J genes are TRBV12-5 and TRBJ2-7; D may be TRBD2 (6 bases). The V end was cut by 0 bases, the J end by 7 bases, with 10 bases between. The CDR3 loop spans 13 amino acids. The germline V gene encodes CDR1 LGHNT and CDR2 FRNRAP. The CDR3 sequence is CASGLVLGGEQYF. The CDR3 DNA sequence: TGTGCTAGTGGTTTGGTTTTGGGGGGAGAGCAGTACTTC.

This chain links TRBV29-1 with TRBJ2-1; TRBD2 matches 9 bases. J gave up 6 bases and V 5 bases, and 8 bases lay outside the gene matches. This CDR3 is built from 14 residues. Germline lookup yields CDR1 SQVTM and CDR2 ANQGSEA. CDR3 sequence (DNA): TGCAGCGTTTCCTTTAGCGGGAGTCGCAATGAGCAGTTCTTC. This codes for CSVSFSGSRNEQFF.

J is TRBJ2-7 and V is TRBV5-4, with D uncertain. Per germline, CDR1 SGHNT and CDR2 YYREEE (reference sequence). This CDR3 contains 14 residues. V dropped 3 bases and J dropped 1 base, with 11 bases sitting between them. The CDR3 here is CASSSRDTSYEQYF. As DNA, the CDR3 is TGTGCCAGCAGCTCTCGAGACACTTCCTACGAGCAGTACTTC.

The rearrangement links TRBV11-2 to TRBJ2-5, with D unresolved. Germline-derived CDR1 and CDR2 are SGHAT and FQNNGV. The CDR3 is 14 amino acids. V was cut by 5 bases and J by 3 bases, with 13 bases left in between. CDR3 nucleotide sequence: TGTGCCAGCAGCCAGGTGATGGACGAAGAGACCCAGTACTTC. Translated: CASSQVMDEETQYF.

This rearrangement joins TRBV9 to TRBJ2-3; D is tentatively TRBD1 or TRBD2 (5 bases each). CDR3 length: 21 residues. Germline values: CDR1 SGDLS, CDR2 YYNGEE. Trimming removed 2 bases from V and 1 base from J, with 29 bases in between. This chain's CDR3 is CASSVSGRWRMDLRGTDTQYF. In DNA form, the CDR3 reads TGTGCCAGCAGCGTCTCAGGGAGATGGCGCATGGACCTTAGGGGCACAGATACGCAGTATTTT.

The J gene is TRBJ2-7, the V gene TRBV9; maybe TRBD2 (6 bases). Trimming took off 1 base at V and 3 bases at J, with 14 bases between the two ends. The CDR3 sequence is 15 residues long. Germline V gene data show CDR1 as SGDLS and CDR2 as YYNGEE. This CDR3 is CASSVFGGSGYEQYF. Here the CDR3 DNA reads TGTGCCAGCAGCGTATTTGGGGGGTCGGGCTACGAGCAGTACTTC.

The chain couples TRBV19 to TRBJ1-3; D gene unclear. Germline values: CDR1 LNHDA, CDR2 SQIVND (reference sequence). The germline V and J ends were trimmed by 5 bases and 0 bases, with 17 bases remaining between them. The CDR3 is 17 amino acids. The CDR3 nucleotides are TGTGCCAGTAGTTTTGGCTGGATAGGAGTCTCTGGAAACACCATATATTTT. This encodes CASSFGWIGVSGNTIYF.

In DNA, the CDR3 is TGTGCCAGCAGTATCGGGACGCATGCTAGCACAGATACGCAGTATTTT. It specifies CASSIGTHASTDTQYF. V usage is TRBV27 and J usage is TRBJ2-3; either TRBD1 or TRBD2 may supply D (5 bases each). Germline CDR1 is MNHEY and CDR2 is SMNVEV (reference sequence). V lost 5 bases to trimming and J lost 0 bases, with 15 bases between them. There are 16 residues in the CDR3.

V is TRBV19 and J is TRBJ2-2; 8 bases align to TRBD1. The CDR3 contains 15 residues. Germline V gene sequence: CDR1 LNHDA, CDR2 SQIVND (reference sequence). V was pared by 8 bases and J by 5 bases, with 10 bases of the junction left unmatched. CDR3 region: CASLPGQARTGELFF. The CDR3 DNA follows: TGTGCCAGTCTCCCGGGACAGGCCCGGACCGGGGAGCTGTTTTTT.

This chain links TRBV13 with TRBJ1-2; D possibly corresponds to TRBD1 (6 bases). CDR3 length equals 14 residues. The germline V gene encodes CDR1 PRHDT and CDR2 FYEKMQ (reference sequence). Trimming removed 3 bases at V and 6 bases at J, with 14 bases between. CDR3 in DNA: TGTGCCAGCAGCTTCGGTCAGGGGTTCCATGGCTACACCTTC. Its protein product is CASSFGQGFHGYTF.

The gene calls are TRBV4-3 and TRBJ2-1; D is perhaps TRBD1 (6 bases). The V gene's germline CDR1 is LGHNA and CDR2 YSLEER. V was shortened by 4 bases and J by 9 bases, with 10 bases between the two germline ends. This CDR3 region has 12 residues. CDR3 coding DNA: TGCGCCAGCAGCCCAACAGGGAGTGAGCAGTTCTTC. It yields the protein CASSPTGSEQFF.

This chain joins TRBV10-1 and TRBJ2-5, with 8 bases that match TRBD1. CDR3 length: 11 amino acids. Germline V gene data show CDR1 as WNHNN and CDR2 as SYGVQD (reference sequence). The CDR3 is CAPDRVETQYF. DNA of the CDR3: TGCGCACCGGACAGGGTTGAGACCCAGTACTTC.

The CDR3 DNA follows: TGCAGCGTTGAAGGGGGGGCCAGGGGGCACTACGAGCAGTACTTC. This encodes CSVEGGARGHYEQYF. The genes are TRBV29-1 and TRBJ2-7; 8 bases are a match to TRBD1. The CDR3 is made up of 15 amino acids. The V gene's germline CDR1 is SQVTM and CDR2 ANQGSEA. The V and J ends lost 1 base and 3 bases, in that order; junction bases with no gene match: 8.

This rearrangement joins TRBV7-2 to TRBJ2-6; the D is unclear. The germline V gene has CDR1 SGHTA and CDR2 FQGNSA. V was pared by 3 bases and J by 4 bases, with 4 bases between. CDR3 size: 13 residues. CDR3 sequence (DNA): TGTGCCAGCAGCTTCACCGGGGCCAACGTCCTGACTTTC. Its translation is CASSFTGANVLTF.

The chain uses TRBV7-9 and TRBJ2-3, with TRBD1 matching over 7 bases. Trimming at V came to 1 base and at J to 5 bases, leaving 6 bases not matched to a gene. The length of the CDR3 is 15 residues. Germline values: CDR1 SEHNR, CDR2 FQNEAQ (reference sequence). In DNA, the CDR3 is TGTGCCAGCAGCTTAGGACAGGGCGGAAGAGATACGCAGTATTTT. Translating it yields CASSLGQGGRDTQYF.

This clone showed up just once. The chain is built from TRBV21-1 and TRBJ2-7; TRBD2, as called in the table, went unchecked against the DNA. TRBV21-1 is a known pseudogene. This CDR3 region has 17 residues. The CDR3 region is CASRPTASGKPAYEQYF. CDR3 DNA sequence: TGTGCCAGCAGACCTACGGCTAGCGGGAAACCTGCCTACGAGCAGTACTTC.

This chain connects TRBV7-9 to TRBJ2-5; D might be TRBD2 (6 bases). V gave up 5 bases and J gave up 3 bases, with 16 bases separating them. Germline V gene sequence: CDR1 SEHNR, CDR2 FQNEAQ (reference sequence). There are 15 residues in the CDR3. Here the CDR3 DNA reads TGTGCCAGCAGCAAACTCGGGGGATATGAAGAGACCCAGTACTTC. This sequence encodes CASSKLGGYEETQYF.

In its sample, this clone was seen a few times. The V and J genes are TRBV19 and TRBJ1-2, with D uncertain. CDR3 length: 19 amino acids. Per germline, CDR1 LNHDA and CDR2 SQIVND (reference sequence). V dropped 0 bases and J dropped 5 bases, with 25 bases sitting between them. The CDR3 DNA is TGTGCCAGTAGTATAGATGTAAAGTCGGAAAAGGGATTCTTATATGGCTACACCTTC. Its protein product is CASSIDVKSEKGFLYGYTF.

A single count supports this clone. The gene calls are TRBV10-3 and TRBJ2-5; tentatively, D is TRBD1 or TRBD2 (5 bases each). Germline loops: CDR1 ENHRY, CDR2 SYGVKD. The V gene lost 2 bases and the J gene lost 5 bases, with 12 bases spanning the gap. The CDR3 length is 14 residues. The CDR3 coding sequence is TGTGCCATCAGTGAGGAGGGACCAGAGGAGACCCAGTACTTC. The encoded protein is CAISEEGPEETQYF.